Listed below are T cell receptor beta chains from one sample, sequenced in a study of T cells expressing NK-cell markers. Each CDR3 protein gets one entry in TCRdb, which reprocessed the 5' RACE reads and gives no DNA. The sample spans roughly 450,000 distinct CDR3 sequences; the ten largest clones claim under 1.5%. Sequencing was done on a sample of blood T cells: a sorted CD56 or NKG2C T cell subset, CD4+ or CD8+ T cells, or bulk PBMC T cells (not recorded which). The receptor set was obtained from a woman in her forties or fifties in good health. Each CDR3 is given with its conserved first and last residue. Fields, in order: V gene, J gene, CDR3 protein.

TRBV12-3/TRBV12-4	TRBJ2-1	CASGLAAYNEQFF
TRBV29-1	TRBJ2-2	CSVTDRGVTGELFF
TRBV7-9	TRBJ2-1	CASSFASGNNEQFF
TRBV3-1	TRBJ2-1	CASSTSRRASYNEQFF
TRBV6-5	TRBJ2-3	CASRQTIAGYSTDTQYF
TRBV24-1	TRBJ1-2	CATSPTTGVNGYTF
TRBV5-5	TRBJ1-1	CASSESRGFNTEAFF
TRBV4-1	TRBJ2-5	CASSRSQGETQYF
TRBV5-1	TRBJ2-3	CASSSEPGLLTDTQYF
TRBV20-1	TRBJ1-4	CSARGTGLRLATNEKLFF
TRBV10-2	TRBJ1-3	CASSESGTSGNTIYF
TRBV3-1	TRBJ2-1	CASSQDFVGRGGEQFF
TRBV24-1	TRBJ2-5	CATSDFSAKRGETQYF
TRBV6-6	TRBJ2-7	CASTQFGGSSYEQYF
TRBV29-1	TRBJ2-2	CSVITYFREELFF
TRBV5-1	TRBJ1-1	CASGNTTGRTNTEAFF
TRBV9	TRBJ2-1	CASSVGGRANGEQFF
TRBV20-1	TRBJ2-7	CSAARARTYEQYF
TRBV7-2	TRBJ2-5	CASSLRGRRGETQYF
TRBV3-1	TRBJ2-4	CASSLKPGGEYIQYF
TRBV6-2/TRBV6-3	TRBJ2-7	CASSFRLSEQYF